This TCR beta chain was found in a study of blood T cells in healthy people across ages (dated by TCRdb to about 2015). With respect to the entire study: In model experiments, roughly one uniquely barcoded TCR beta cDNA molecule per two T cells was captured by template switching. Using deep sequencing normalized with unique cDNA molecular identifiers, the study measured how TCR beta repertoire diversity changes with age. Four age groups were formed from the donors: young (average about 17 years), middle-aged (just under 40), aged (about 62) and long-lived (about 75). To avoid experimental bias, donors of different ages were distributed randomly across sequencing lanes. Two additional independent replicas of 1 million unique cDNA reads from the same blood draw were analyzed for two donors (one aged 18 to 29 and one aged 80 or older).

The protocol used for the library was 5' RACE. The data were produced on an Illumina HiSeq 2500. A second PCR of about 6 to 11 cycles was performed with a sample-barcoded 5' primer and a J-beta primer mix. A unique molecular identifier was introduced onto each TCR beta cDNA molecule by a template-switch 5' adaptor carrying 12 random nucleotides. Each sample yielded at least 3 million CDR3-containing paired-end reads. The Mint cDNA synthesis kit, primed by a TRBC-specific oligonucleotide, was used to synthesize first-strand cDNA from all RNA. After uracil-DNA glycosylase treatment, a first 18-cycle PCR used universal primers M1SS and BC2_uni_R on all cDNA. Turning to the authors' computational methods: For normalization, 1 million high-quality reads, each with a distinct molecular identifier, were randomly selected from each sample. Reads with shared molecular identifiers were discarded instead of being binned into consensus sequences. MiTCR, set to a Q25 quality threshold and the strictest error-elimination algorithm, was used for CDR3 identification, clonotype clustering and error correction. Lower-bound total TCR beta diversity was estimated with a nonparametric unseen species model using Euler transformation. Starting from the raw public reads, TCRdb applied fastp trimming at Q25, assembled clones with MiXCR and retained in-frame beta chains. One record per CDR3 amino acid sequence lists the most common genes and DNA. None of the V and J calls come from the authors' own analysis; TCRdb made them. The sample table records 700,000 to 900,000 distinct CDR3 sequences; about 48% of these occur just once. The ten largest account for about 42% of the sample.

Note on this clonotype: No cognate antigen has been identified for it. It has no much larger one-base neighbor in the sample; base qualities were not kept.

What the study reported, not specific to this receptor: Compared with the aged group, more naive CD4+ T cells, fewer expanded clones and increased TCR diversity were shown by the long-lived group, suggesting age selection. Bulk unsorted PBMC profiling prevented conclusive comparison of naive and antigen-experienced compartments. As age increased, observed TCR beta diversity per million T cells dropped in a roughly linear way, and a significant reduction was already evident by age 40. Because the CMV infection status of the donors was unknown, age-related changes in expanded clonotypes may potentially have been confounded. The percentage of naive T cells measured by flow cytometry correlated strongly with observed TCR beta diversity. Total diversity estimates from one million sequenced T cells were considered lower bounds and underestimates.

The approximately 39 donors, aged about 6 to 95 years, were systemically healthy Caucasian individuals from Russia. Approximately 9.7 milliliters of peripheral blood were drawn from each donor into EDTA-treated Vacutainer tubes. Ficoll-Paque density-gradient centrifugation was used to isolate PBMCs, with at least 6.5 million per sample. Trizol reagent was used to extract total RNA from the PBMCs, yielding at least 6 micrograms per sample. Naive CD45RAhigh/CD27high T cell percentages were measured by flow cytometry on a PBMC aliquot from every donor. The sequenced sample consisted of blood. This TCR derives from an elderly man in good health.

CDR3 loop: CASSEARGTEAFF. The DNA reads as follows: TGTGCCAGCAGTGAAGCCCGGGGGACTGAAGCTTTCTTT. Recombination joined TRBV6-1 with TRBJ1-1; 5 matching bases give a weak D call of TRBD1. Including the terminal cysteine and phenylalanine, the CDR3 comprises 13 residues. Only the CDR3 part of the read is kept: 39 bases, read in frame from the first base. From the germline V gene, CDR1 is MNHNS and CDR2 is SASEGT. V is shortened by 0 bases, J by 5 bases, and the region joining them spans 7 bases.